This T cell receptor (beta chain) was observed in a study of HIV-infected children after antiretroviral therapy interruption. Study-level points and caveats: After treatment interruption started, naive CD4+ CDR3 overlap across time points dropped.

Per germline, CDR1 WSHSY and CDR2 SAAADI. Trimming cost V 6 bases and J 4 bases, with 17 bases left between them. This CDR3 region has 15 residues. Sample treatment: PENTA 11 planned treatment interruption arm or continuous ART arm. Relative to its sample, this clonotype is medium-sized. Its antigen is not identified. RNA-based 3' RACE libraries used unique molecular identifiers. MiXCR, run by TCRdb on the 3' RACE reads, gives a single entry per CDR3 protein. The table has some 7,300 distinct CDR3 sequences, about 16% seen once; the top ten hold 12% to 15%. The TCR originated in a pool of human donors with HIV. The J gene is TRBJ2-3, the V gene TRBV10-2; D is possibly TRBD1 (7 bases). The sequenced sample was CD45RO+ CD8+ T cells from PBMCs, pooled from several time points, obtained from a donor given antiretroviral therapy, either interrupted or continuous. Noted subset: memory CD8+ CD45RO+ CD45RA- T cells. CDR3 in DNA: TGCGCCAGCAGGCCCGACAGGGAGGCCCCAGATACGCAGTATTTT. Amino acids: CASRPDREAPDTQYF.